A selection of T cell receptor beta chains follows, all from one sample in a study of identical twins. TCRdb itself ran the 5' RACE reads through MiXCR, one entry per CDR3 protein. The sample shows more than 200,000 distinct CDR3 sequences, less than 9.5% of them seen only once. The sequencing sample was made of memory (CD45RO+) T cells sorted from blood. The receptors here all came from a woman under 30 in good health. Each CDR3 is given with its conserved first and last residue. A D gene is named only where the DNA matches it firmly. Expanded clones are given a class, and other clones once, few, many or no size at all.

CDR3aa,CDR3nt,j_gene,v_gene,abundance,d_gene
CASSVPPTQITDTQYF,TGTGCCAGCAGCGTCCCACCGACCCAGATCACAGATACGCAGTATTTT,TRBJ2-3,TRBV9,few,NA
CASSPRGQGGELFF,TGTGCCAGCAGCCCCAGGGGGCAGGGCGGGGAGCTGTTTTTT,TRBJ2-2,TRBV13,NA,TRBD1
CASRPGVYNEQFF,TGTGCCAGCAGACCAGGGGTTTACAATGAGCAGTTCTTC,TRBJ2-1,TRBV5-4,NA,NA
CASSAGDLNEAFF,TGTGCCAGCAGCGCAGGGGACCTTAATGAAGCTTTCTTT,TRBJ1-1,TRBV2,NA,NA
CASSERGSQETQYF,TGTGCCAGCAGCGAGCGGGGGAGTCAAGAGACCCAGTACTTC,TRBJ2-5,TRBV6-1,NA,TRBD2
CASLPGAIYGYTF,TGTGCCAGCCTTCCTGGGGCGATCTATGGCTACACCTTC,TRBJ1-2,TRBV7-9,NA,NA
CASSGGGTKNIQYF,TGTGCCAGCAGTGGGGGGGGCACTAAAAACATTCAGTACTTC,TRBJ2-4,TRBV25-1,few,NA
CSARGGHTEAFF,TGCAGTGCTAGAGGCGGGCACACTGAAGCTTTCTTT,TRBJ1-1,TRBV20-1,NA,NA
CSAPRGVQETQYF,TGCAGTGCCCCGCGGGGGGTCCAAGAGACCCAGTACTTC,TRBJ2-5,TRBV20-1,many,TRBD2
CASSPQQNTEAFF,TGTGCCAGCAGTCCACAGCAGAACACTGAAGCTTTCTTT,TRBJ1-1,TRBV27,many,NA
CASSPSGTSGGFTDTQYF,TGTGCCAGCAGCCCGTCCGGGACTAGCGGGGGATTCACAGATACGCAGTATTTT,TRBJ2-3,TRBV4-2,many,TRBD2
CASSLGGAHTEAFF,TGTGCCAGCAGCTTGGGGGGGGCGCACACTGAAGCTTTCTTT,TRBJ1-1,TRBV7-9,few,NA
CASSEQGGSSYNEQFF,TGTGCCAGCAGCGAGCAAGGGGGGAGCTCCTACAATGAGCAGTTCTTC,TRBJ2-1,TRBV9,few,NA
CASSLSGRRIKNIQYF,TGTGCCAGCAGCTTAAGCGGGAGAAGGATCAAAAACATTCAGTACTTC,TRBJ2-4,TRBV7-8,NA,TRBD2
CAGERGQGFSNEQFF,TGTGCCGGTGAGCGGGGACAGGGTTTTTCAAATGAGCAGTTCTTC,TRBJ2-1,TRBV27,NA,TRBD1
CASSRPGAGGEQYF,TGTGCCAGCAGCCGGCCAGGGGCGGGCGGCGAGCAGTACTTC,TRBJ2-7,TRBV12-3/TRBV12-4,few,NA
CSANAQTEAFF,TGCAGTGCTAATGCGCAGACTGAAGCTTTCTTT,TRBJ1-1,TRBV20-1,few,NA
CASSWGVGRGGEQFF,TGTGCCAGCAGTTGGGGGGTGGGGAGAGGTGGTGAGCAGTTCTTC,TRBJ2-1,TRBV12-3/TRBV12-4,many,NA
CSAPLAGVRDNEQFF,TGCAGTGCCCCACTAGCGGGAGTACGTGACAATGAGCAGTTCTTC,TRBJ2-1,TRBV20-1,few,TRBD2
CASSRRDRGPEQYF,TGCGCCAGCAGCCGCCGGGACAGGGGCCCCGAGCAGTACTTC,TRBJ2-7,TRBV4-3,few,TRBD1
CASSLYQAGRSF,TGTGCCAGCAGTTTATACCAGGCGGGGCGGTCTTTT,TRBJ2-2,TRBV12-3/TRBV12-4,NA,NA
CSVLKSPTNTEAFF,TGCAGCGTTTTAAAGTCCCCGACGAACACTGAAGCTTTCTTT,TRBJ1-1,TRBV29-1,few,NA